This is a list of T cell receptor beta chains from one sample in a study of CD4 T cells in relation to SARS-CoV-2 and coronaviruses. What these receptors recognize is not known. The assay was immunoSEQ multiplex PCR, and TCRdb's table has in-frame clones only and misses some. Of some 40,000 clones in the sample, approximately 81% were seen once. Specimen: naive CD4+ T cells from PBMCs, cultured in vitro. These receptors originate from an adult with COVID-19. The CDR3 runs from the conserved cysteine through the conserved F or W. D genes are given only for firm matches. Some rows mark clone size as missing; the rest say once, few, many or name a class of expanded clone.

j_call clone_size v_call d_call cdr3_nt cdr3_aa
TRBJ2-2 NA TRBV11-2 NA TGTGCCAGCAGCTTAGCTGGGTCACTCACCCCCGGGGAGCTGTTTTTT CASSLAGSLTPGELFF
TRBJ2-3 NA TRBV4-2 NA TGTGCCAGCAGCCAAGAGGGAGCACATCTCCCCACAGATACGCAGTATTTT CASSQEGAHLPTDTQYF
TRBJ2-3 NA TRBV18 NA TGTGCCAGCTCAGACCCGGGACGGAGGAGCACAGATACGCAGTATTTT CASSDPGRRSTDTQYF
TRBJ2-1 NA TRBV9 TRBD2 TGTGCCAGCAGCGCCTCTAGCGGGAGTTCCTACAATGAGCAGTTCTTC CASSASSGSSYNEQFF
TRBJ2-7 NA TRBV7-9 NA TGTGCCAGCAGCACCCCTCCCGGGCTAGTACCCTACGAGCAGTACTTC CASSTPPGLVPYEQYF
TRBJ1-2 few TRBV4-2 TRBD1 TGTGCCAGCAGCCCTAGACAGGGTGGCTACACCTTC CASSPRQGGYTF
TRBJ2-1 NA TRBV6-5 TRBD2 TGTGCCAGCAGTAGGACTAGCGGGAGGAATGAGCAGTTCTTC CASSRTSGRNEQFF
TRBJ1-1 NA TRBV25-1 NA TGTGCCAGCAGTGAACCAGGGTCGGACACTGAAGCTTTCTTT CASSEPGSDTEAFF
TRBJ1-1 NA TRBV18 NA TGTGCCAGCTCACCGGTTGCGTCAGGGGACGTACCCTTT CASSPVASGDVPF
TRBJ1-1 once TRBV4-1 TRBD1 TGCGCCAGCAGTACATACAGGGGAAAGGACACTGAAGCTTTCTTT CASSTYRGKDTEAFF
TRBJ2-7 NA TRBV13 TRBD2 TGTGCCAGCAGCTTGGGACTAGCGGGTTACGAGCAGTACTTC CASSLGLAGYEQYF
TRBJ1-1 NA TRBV9 TRBD1 TGTGCCAGCAGCGTACAGGGGGACGCCACTGAAGCTTTCTTT CASSVQGDATEAFF
TRBJ2-7 NA TRBV24-1 NA TGTGCCACCAGTGATTTCGGGCAGGGTGGCGTCTACGAGCAGTACTTC CATSDFGQGGVYEQYF
TRBJ2-2 once TRBV3-1/TRBV3-2 NA TGTGCCAGCAGCCCCGGGGGAATGATAACCGGGGAGCTGTTTTTT CASSPGGMITGELFF
TRBJ2-7 NA TRBV27 TRBD2 TGTGCCAGCAAAGGACTAGCGGGCCCCTACGAGCAGTACTTC CASKGLAGPYEQYF
TRBJ1-5 NA TRBV28 NA TGTGCCAGCAGTTTTACAGGGTTCGGCAATCAGCCCCAGCATTTT CASSFTGFGNQPQHF
TRBJ2-3 NA TRBV3-1/TRBV3-2 TRBD2 TGTGCCAGCAGCCATCGACGGACTAGCGGGGGCACAGATACGCAGTATTTT CASSHRRTSGGTDTQYF
TRBJ2-1 NA TRBV6-2/TRBV6-3 TRBD2 TGTGCCAGCAGTGTAGCTAGCGGGAGACCCCACTACAATGAGCAGTTCTTC CASSVASGRPHYNEQFF
TRBJ1-5 NA TRBV9 NA TGTGCCAGCAGCCCCGGGGGACTTAGCAATCAGCCCCAGCATTTT CASSPGGLSNQPQHF
TRBJ2-5 NA TRBV4-1 TRBD1 TGCGCCAGCAGCCAAGTCGGGACAGTACAAGAGACCCAGTACTTC CASSQVGTVQETQYF
TRBJ2-3 NA TRBV20-1 NA TGCAGTGCTGTTTTTCAAACGAGCAAGTATTTT CSAVFQTSKYF
TRBJ1-5 NA TRBV5-6 TRBD1 TGTGCCAGCAGCCGACTGGGACAGAACCATCAGCCCCAGCATTTT CASSRLGQNHQPQHF
TRBJ1-2 NA TRBV19 TRBD1 TGTGCCAGTAGACGACAGGGCGGAAACTATGGCTACACCTTC CASRRQGGNYGYTF
TRBJ2-7 NA TRBV28 TRBD2 TGTGCCAGCACACCTTTCGGGAGGGGAATGGGCGAGCAGTACTTC CASTPFGRGMGEQYF
TRBJ1-1 NA TRBV30 NA TGTGCCTGGAGTTCAGGGCGAGACACTGAAGCTTTCTTT CAWSSGRDTEAFF
TRBJ2-5 NA TRBV7-9 NA TGTGCCAGCAGCTTAGCGTTGTCAGGCCAAGAGACCCAGTACTTC CASSLALSGQETQYF
TRBJ2-1 NA TRBV24-1 NA TGTGCCTCCGGGCAGGGAAGGGGTGAGCAGTTCTTC CASGQGRGEQFF
TRBJ2-2 NA TRBV19 NA TGTGCCAGTTTGACAGTTAACACCGGGGAGCTGTTTTTT CASLTVNTGELFF
TRBJ2-5 NA TRBV7-3 NA TGTGCCAGCAGCTTAAAGGGGGATGGACAAGAGACCCAGTACTTC CASSLKGDGQETQYF
TRBJ1-2 NA TRBV19 NA TGTGCCAGTAGTCCCCAAGGCGGGGGTGGCTATGGCTACACCTTC CASSPQGGGGYGYTF
TRBJ2-2 few TRBV7-3 TRBD1 TGTGCCAGCAGCTTAGGACAGGCGAACACCGGGGAGCTGTTTTTT CASSLGQANTGELFF
TRBJ2-3 NA TRBV4-1 TRBD1 TGCGCCAGCAGCTACCGGGACAGAACAGATACGCAGTATTTT CASSYRDRTDTQYF
TRBJ2-1 NA TRBV7-3 NA TGTGCCAGCAGCTCCCGACCTACCGACAATGAGCAGTTCTTC CASSSRPTDNEQFF
TRBJ1-2 NA TRBV28 TRBD1 TGTGCCAGCAGTCTAAGGGGGCTAGACAGCCGGATCTATGGCTACACCTTC CASSLRGLDSRIYGYTF
TRBJ2-7 NA TRBV6-5 NA TGTGCCAGCAGTTACCCTCACCGAGGGTCTTACGAGCAGTACTTC CASSYPHRGSYEQYF
TRBJ2-5 NA TRBV19 NA TGTGCCAGTAGTATAGGAAGACGCAGGTCGGCCCAAGAGACCCAGTACTTC CASSIGRRRSAQETQYF
TRBJ2-2 NA TRBV20-1 TRBD1 TGCAGTGCTAGTATAAGACAGGGGGCAATCGCCGGGGAGCTGTTTTTT CSASIRQGAIAGELFF
TRBJ2-3 NA TRBV5-4 TRBD2 TGTGCCAGCCAGGGGACTAGCGGGAGCACAGATACGCAGTATTTT CASQGTSGSTDTQYF
TRBJ2-3 NA TRBV5-4 TRBD2 TGTGCCAGCAGCTTACCTAGCGGGGCCCCCGATACGCAGTATTTT CASSLPSGAPDTQYF
TRBJ2-3 NA TRBV27 TRBD2 TGTGCCAGCAGCCTAAACAGGCTTTCATTAGGACTAGCGGGAGGAACAGATACGCAGTATTTT CASSLNRLSLGLAGGTDTQYF
TRBJ1-2 NA TRBV3-1/TRBV3-2 NA TGTGCCAGCAGCCAAGCGGGGCTCTATGGCTACACCTTC CASSQAGLYGYTF
TRBJ2-3 NA TRBV5-4 TRBD2 TGTGCCAGCAGCTTGCCCCCTAGCGGGAGCACAGATACGCAGTATTTT CASSLPPSGSTDTQYF
TRBJ2-1 NA TRBV9 NA TGTGCCAGCAGCGTAGGGGGGCGGTACAATGAGCAGTTCTTC CASSVGGRYNEQFF
TRBJ1-2 NA TRBV15 NA TGTGCCACCAGCAGAGAGAGGGGGGGCGGCTATGGCTACACCTTC CATSRERGGGYGYTF
TRBJ2-3 NA TRBV24-1 NA TGTGCCACCAGTGATTCGGCAGCTCTAGCGACAGATACGCAGTATTTT CATSDSAALATDTQYF